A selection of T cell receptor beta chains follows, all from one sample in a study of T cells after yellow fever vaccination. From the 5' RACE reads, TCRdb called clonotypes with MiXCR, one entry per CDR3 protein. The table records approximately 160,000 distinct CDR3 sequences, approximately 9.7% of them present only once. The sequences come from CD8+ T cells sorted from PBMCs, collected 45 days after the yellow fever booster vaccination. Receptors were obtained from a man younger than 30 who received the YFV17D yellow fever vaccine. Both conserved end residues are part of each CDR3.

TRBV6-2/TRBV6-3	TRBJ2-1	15	CASSRGDNSYNEQFF
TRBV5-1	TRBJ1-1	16	CASRLGRGEMNTEAFF
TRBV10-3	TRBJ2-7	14	CAISGRGGSGEQYF
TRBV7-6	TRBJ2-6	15	CASSLTLSGANVLTF
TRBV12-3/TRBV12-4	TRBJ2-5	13	CASSPSLTETQYF
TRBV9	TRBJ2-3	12	CASSPQGDTQYF
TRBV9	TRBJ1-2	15	CASSEPLGTGVGYTF
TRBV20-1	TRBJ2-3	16	CSASGPGIYGPGTQYF
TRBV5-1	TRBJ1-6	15	CASSTSGFPLDALHF
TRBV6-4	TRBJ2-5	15	CASSLIAGAGETQYF
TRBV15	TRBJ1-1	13	CATGRGKRTEAFF
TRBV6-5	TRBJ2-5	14	CATPRGVGRETQYF
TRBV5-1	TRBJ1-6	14	CASRLVLGDPPLHF
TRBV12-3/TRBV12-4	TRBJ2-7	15	CASSPPSAGGYEQYF
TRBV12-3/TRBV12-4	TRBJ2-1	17	CASSFRLAGGTYNEQFF
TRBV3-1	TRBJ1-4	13	CASKFGSNEKLFF
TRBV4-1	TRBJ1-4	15	CASSLNPELPEKLFF
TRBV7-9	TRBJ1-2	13	CASSEAANYGYTF
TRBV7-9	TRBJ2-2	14	CASSPASNTGELFF
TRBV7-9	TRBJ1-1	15	CASNQDRTLNTEAFF
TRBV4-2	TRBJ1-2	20	CASSQANGVVGDRGPEGYTF
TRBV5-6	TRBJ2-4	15	CASSLDGTGKNIQYF
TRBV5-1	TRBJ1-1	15	CASSGGLAGGTEAFF
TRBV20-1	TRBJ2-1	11	CSANEGHEQFF
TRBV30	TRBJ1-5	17	CAWGGLPGTGDNQPQHF
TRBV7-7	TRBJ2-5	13	CASSYTSAETQYF
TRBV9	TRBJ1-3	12	CASSPSGNTIYF
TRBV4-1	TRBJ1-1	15	CASSQDRVRITEAFF
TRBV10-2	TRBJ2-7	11	CASSDWVEQYF
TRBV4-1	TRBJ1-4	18	CASSQDRVEGAYVEKLFF
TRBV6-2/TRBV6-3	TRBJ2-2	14	CASSSRTNTGELFF
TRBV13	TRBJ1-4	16	CASSFRTGTGVEKLFF
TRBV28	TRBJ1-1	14	CASSLWRENTEAFF
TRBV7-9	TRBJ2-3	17	CASRSFEGTGGADTQYF
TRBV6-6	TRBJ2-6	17	CASSYPDRATGANVLTF
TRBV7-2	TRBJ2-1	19	CASSWPTSGGPATLNEQFF
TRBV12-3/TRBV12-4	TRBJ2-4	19	CASSAIFSGGAVAKNIQYF
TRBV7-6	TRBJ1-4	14	CASSLNPAGEKLFF
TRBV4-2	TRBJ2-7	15	CASRPGTGSFYEQYF
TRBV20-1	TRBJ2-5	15	CSAISQGSVEETQYF
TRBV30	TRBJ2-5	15	CAWSVAGGPGETQYF
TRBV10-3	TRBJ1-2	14	CAIRTTGPREGYTF
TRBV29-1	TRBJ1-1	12	CSVGLMNTEAFF
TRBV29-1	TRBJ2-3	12	CSVAGRVPTPYF
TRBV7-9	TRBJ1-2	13	CASSLRDRVGYTF